The 24 T cell receptor beta chains reported below all come from one sample, sequenced in a study of blood T cell repertoires in COVID-19. TCRdb's copy holds only in-frame clones and misses some; the assay was immunoSEQ multiplex PCR. The sample carries approximately 110,000 clones, approximately 74% recorded once. The sample consisted of peripheral blood. Receptors originate from a man older than 75 with COVID-19, enrolled during active disease.

The V call is TRBV15, the J call TRBJ2-7; the D gene is possibly TRBD2 (6 bases). This CDR3 spans 14 amino acids. CDR1 and CDR2 from the germline V gene are LNHNV and YYDKDF (reference sequence). Trimming shortened V by 1 base and J by 7 bases, and 14 bases separated the two germline ends. Written as DNA, the CDR3 is TGTGCCACCAGCAGAGCAGGAGATGGGGGGGAGCAGTACTTC. It yields the protein CATSRAGDGGEQYF.

The rearrangement joins TRBV2 to TRBJ2-1; no reliable D call. The germline V gene has CDR1 SNHLY and CDR2 FYNNEI. CDR3 length equals 14 residues. With 1 base removed from V and 3 bases from J, the gap between germline ends came to 7 bases. CDR3 region: CASSEDSGYNEQFF. The CDR3 region has the DNA TGTGCCAGCAGTGAAGACTCTGGCTACAATGAGCAGTTCTTC.

The chain couples TRBV18 to TRBJ2-2, with TRBD1 matching 7 bases. CDR3 length equals 17 residues. The V gene end was trimmed by 1 base and the J gene end by 1 base; junction bases not matched to a gene: 6. The germline CDR1 and CDR2 sequences are KGHSH and LQKENI. In DNA, the CDR3 is TGTGCCAGCTCACCACTTCTGGGACAGATGAACACCGGGGAGCTGTTTTTT. Translated, it gives CASSPLLGQMNTGELFF.

The chain joins TRBV6-5 to TRBJ2-7, with D maybe TRBD1 (5 bases). The CDR3 has 14 amino acids. CDR1 is MNHEY, CDR2 SVGAGI, per germline. V dropped 1 base and J dropped 0 bases, with 7 bases sitting between them. CDR3 nucleotide sequence: TGTGCCAGCAGTTACTTCAGGGCCTCCTACGAGCAGTACTTC. It yields the protein CASSYFRASYEQYF.

Points on this clone: A junction boundary mismatches the germline segment, possibly from a read error. V is TRBV29-1 and J is TRBJ2-5; D is undetermined. Germline V gives CDR1 SQVTM, CDR2 ANQGSEA. The CDR3 sequence is 10 residues long. The CDR3, as DNA: TGCAGTGTTGGCCGGGAGACCCAGTACTTC. Translating gives CSVGRETQYF.

This chain connects TRBV18 to TRBJ2-1; weak D call: TRBD1 (6 bases). In germline, CDR1 is KGHSH, CDR2 LQKENI. V was cut by 3 bases and J by 10 bases, with 10 bases left in between. The CDR3 runs 12 residues. The CDR3 region has the DNA TGTGCCAGCTCACCGTTGGGGGCCGAGCAGTTCTTC. Its translation: CASSPLGAEQFF.

The V gene is TRBV7-2, the J gene TRBJ2-6; a weak D match, TRBD1 (6 bases). This CDR3 region has 15 residues. The V end lost 3 bases, the J end lost 2 bases, and 8 bases lay between the germline ends. The germline V gene encodes CDR1 SGHTA and CDR2 FQGNSA. The CDR3 spells CASSLTGAGANVLTF. CDR3 nucleotides: TGTGCCAGCAGCTTGACAGGTGCTGGGGCCAACGTCCTGACTTTC.

V usage is TRBV9 and J usage is TRBJ2-7; TRBD2 agrees at 7 bases. This CDR3 contains 13 residues. Germline values: CDR1 SGDLS, CDR2 YYNGEE. J gave up 0 bases and V 4 bases, and 1 base lay outside the gene matches. This chain's CDR3 is CASSTSDSYEQYF. DNA for the CDR3: TGTGCCAGCAGCACTAGCGACTCCTACGAGCAGTACTTC. Looking up the rest from reference TRBV9 and TRBJ2-7 gives the full variable domain: DSGVTQTPKHLITATGQRVTLRCSPRSGDLSVYWYQQSLDQGLQFLIQYYNGEERAKGNILERFSAQQFPDLHSELNLSSLELGDSALYFCASSTSDSYEQYFGPGTRLTVT.

This rearrangement joins TRBV6-2 or TRBV6-3 to TRBJ1-5, with D possibly TRBD1 on 6 matching bases. Trimming stripped 2 bases from V and 6 bases from J, with 14 bases between. The CDR3 length is 15 residues. CDR1 and CDR2 (germline): MNHEY, SVGEGT. CDR3 nucleotides: TGTGCCAGCAGTTACGCGGGGGCGCGTTCTCAGCCCCAGCATTTT. This gives the protein CASSYAGARSQPQHF.

As concerns this clone: At the DNA level, this CDR3 is encoded by other sequences in the same sample as well. The rearrangement uses TRBV28 and TRBJ1-5, with 8 positions matching TRBD1. This CDR3 region has 16 residues. With 3 bases clipped from V and 3 bases from J, the junction kept 7 bases outside the gene matches. From germline, CDR1 is MDHEN and CDR2 SYDVKM. The CDR3 is CASSFPGQEINQPQHF. The DNA of the CDR3 is TGTGCCAGCAGTTTCCCGGGACAGGAAATCAATCAGCCCCAGCATTTT. Together with reference TRBV28 and TRBJ1-5, the CDR3 gives the full variable domain: DVKVTQSSRYLVKRTGEKVFLECVQDMDHENMFWYRQDPGLGLRLIYFSYDVKMKEKGDIPEGYSVSREKKERFSLILESASTNQTSMYLCASSFPGQEINQPQHFGDGTRLSIL.

The rearrangement uses TRBV4-3 and TRBJ2-3, with 7 bases matching TRBD2. Germline V gene sequence: CDR1 LGHNA, CDR2 YSLEER. The CDR3 runs to 17 residues. V was clipped by 0 bases and J by 2 bases; unmatched bases: 8. The CDR3 loop reads CASSQEGGRVPTDTQYF. CDR3 DNA sequence: TGCGCCAGCAGCCAAGAGGGGGGGAGGGTCCCCACAGATACGCAGTATTTT.

The chain couples TRBV11-2 to TRBJ2-4; maybe TRBD1 (6 bases). V shed 1 base and J shed 7 bases, with 11 bases lying between them. The CDR3 extends over 14 amino acids. The germline V gene has CDR1 SGHAT and CDR2 FQNNGV. The CDR3 nucleotides read TGTGCCAGCAGCTTAGCTGGGGGCAGTAACATTCAGTACTTC. Protein: CASSLAGGSNIQYF.

In nucleotides, the CDR3 is TGTGCCAGCAGCCGAGTGACAGGGAACTCCTACGAGCAGTACTTC. Protein sequence: CASSRVTGNSYEQYF. The V call is TRBV5-5, the J call TRBJ2-7; 7 bases map to TRBD1. V lost 4 bases to trimming and J lost 0 bases; unmatched junction nucleotides: 7. This CDR3 is 15 amino acids long. CDR1 and CDR2 from the germline V gene are SGHKS and YYEKEE (reference sequence).

The genes are TRBV27 and TRBJ2-7; TRBD1 matches at 7 bases. The CDR3 is made up of 14 amino acids. CDR1 is MNHEY, CDR2 SMNVEV, per germline (reference sequence). With 6 bases clipped from V and 3 bases from J, the junction kept 8 bases outside the gene matches. The chain's CDR3 is CASRSGQRYYEQYF. The CDR3 bases are TGTGCCAGCAGATCGGGACAGAGATACTACGAGCAGTACTTC.

The chain recombines TRBV27 with TRBJ2-7, with 9 bases lining up with TRBD2. Germline trimming cut 5 bases from V and 2 bases from J; bases unmatched to any gene: 4. The germline V gene encodes CDR1 MNHEY and CDR2 SMNVEV (reference sequence). This CDR3 comprises 14 residues. As DNA, the CDR3 is TGTGCCAGCAGTCGACTAGCGGCCCCCTACGAGCAGTACTTC. It specifies CASSRLAAPYEQYF.

The CDR3 nucleotides are TGCGCCAGCAGCTTGGGGGGGAGGACTGGAAACACCATATATTTT. This translates into CASSLGGRTGNTIYF. The J gene is TRBJ1-3, the V gene TRBV5-1, with a tentative D call TRBD1 (5 bases). V was cut by 0 bases and J by 2 bases, with 9 bases left in between. The CDR3 is made up of 15 amino acids. Germline CDR1 and CDR2: SGHRS and YFSETQ.

This clone was observed a single time. This chain connects TRBV19 to TRBJ1-5; 9 nucleotides line up with TRBD1. Germline lookup yields CDR1 LNHDA and CDR2 SQIVND (reference sequence). CDR3 length: 15 residues. J lost 6 bases, V lost 4 bases, and 7 bases had no gene match. In nucleotides, the CDR3 is TGTGCCAGTAGTACCTCAGACAGGGGGACTCAGCCCCAGCATTTT. This sequence encodes CASSTSDRGTQPQHF.

The chain couples TRBV19 to TRBJ1-5; D ambiguous. The CDR3 is 14 amino acids. The ends were cut back, 7 bases at V and 2 bases at J, with 12 bases in the middle. Germline lookup yields CDR1 LNHDA and CDR2 SQIVND (reference sequence). CDR3 sequence (DNA): TGTGCCAGTAAAAGTCAGGCCGGCAATCAGCCCCAGCATTTT. As protein: CASKSQAGNQPQHF.

The genes are TRBV19 and TRBJ2-1; TRBD1 is a possible D gene (6 bases). CDR3 length: 15 amino acids. The ends were cut back, 5 bases at V and 4 bases at J, with 15 bases in the middle. From germline, CDR1 is LNHDA and CDR2 SQIVND (reference sequence). This CDR3 is CASSVTGNPYNEQFF. CDR3 coding DNA: TGTGCCAGTAGTGTTACAGGGAACCCTTACAATGAGCAGTTCTTC.

The chain employs TRBV3-1 (or the pseudogene TRBV3-2) and TRBJ2-7; 7 nucleotides align to TRBD2. The germline gives CDR1 LGHDT, CDR2 YNNKEL (reference sequence). The CDR3 is 15 amino acids. J lost 7 bases, V lost 4 bases, and 13 bases had no gene match. CDR3 DNA: TGTGCCAGCAGCCCCACCCCAGCTCGCGGGGGTGAGCAGTACTTC. Amino acids: CASSPTPARGGEQYF.

V and J are TRBV6-1 and TRBJ1-6; no clear D. The CDR3 extends over 13 amino acids. From germline, CDR1 is MNHNS and CDR2 SASEGT. Trimming left V 1 base short and J 9 bases short, with 7 bases between. The CDR3 region is CASSEETFSPLHF. The CDR3 DNA reads TGTGCCAGCAGTGAAGAAACTTTTTCACCCCTCCACTTT.

The chain combines TRBV3-1 (or the pseudogene TRBV3-2) with TRBJ1-2; tentative D call: TRBD1 (6 bases). CDR3 size: 14 residues. V gave up 4 bases and J gave up 8 bases, with 17 bases separating them. Per germline, CDR1 LGHDT and CDR2 YNNKEL (reference sequence). CDR3 DNA: TGTGCCAGCAGCCCCCACGCAGGGGCAACCGGCTACACCTTC. Encoded protein: CASSPHAGATGYTF.

The chain employs TRBV2 and TRBJ1-2; 7 bases map to TRBD1. Germline values: CDR1 SNHLY, CDR2 FYNNEI. The length of the CDR3 is 13 residues. Trimming cost V 4 bases and J 5 bases; bases outside gene matches: 4. CDR3 DNA sequence: TGTGCCAGCAGTGGGGACAGCACGTATGGCTACACCTTC. It encodes CASSGDSTYGYTF. Filled out from reference TRBV2 and TRBJ1-2, the complete variable domain reads EPEVTQTPSHQVTQMGQEVILRCVPISNHLYFYWYRQILGQKVEFLVSFYNNEISEKSEIFDDQFSVERPDGSNFTLKIRSTKLEDSAMYFCASSGDSTYGYTFGSGTRLTVV.

The chain uses TRBV19 and TRBJ1-4, with 7 bases matching TRBD1. This CDR3 is 18 amino acids long. Germline-derived CDR1 and CDR2 are LNHDA and SQIVND (reference sequence). Trimming removed 6 bases from V and 0 bases from J; junction bases left unmatched: 13. The CDR3 loop is CASRSTGRNFATNEKLFF. CDR3 nucleotides: TGTGCCAGTAGGTCGACAGGGAGGAATTTTGCAACTAATGAAAAACTGTTTTTT. Using reference TRBV19 and TRBJ1-4 for the parts outside the CDR3, the full variable domain is DGGITQSPKYLFRKEGQNVTLSCEQNLNHDAMYWYRQDPGQGLRLIYYSQIVNDFQKGDIAEGYSVSREKKESFPLTVTSAQKNPTAFYLCASRSTGRNFATNEKLFFGSGTQLSVL.